This section outlines one T cell receptor (beta chain) sequence together with its context. What it binds is not known. CDR1 is MGHDK, CDR2 SYGVNS, per germline. This CDR3 comprises 14 residues. V was cut by 7 bases and J by 5 bases, with 15 bases left in between. This sample stems from a study of shared clonotypes between healthy human individuals. The assay was run at deep level. Sequencing was performed with immunoSEQ multiplex PCR; in TCRdb, only in-frame clones are kept and a portion is missing. The data hold some 690,000 clones, with about 90% observed a single time. Findings and limits, study-wide: Generally, estimated richness proved larger in naive subsets than it did in memory subsets.

The sequence derives from a man aged 18-30 years in good health. Some clones in this sample may be carry-over from other donors' samples. The sample taken for sequencing was memory CD8+ T cells from PBMCs. Specified subset: CD45RO+ cells pooled with CCR7-negative TemRA cells. The gene calls are TRBV25-1 and TRBJ1-5; no clear D gene. The CDR3 nucleotides are TGTGCCAGCACCCAATCGGAGAGCGATCAGCCCCAGCATTTT. Residues: CASTQSESDQPQHF. The whole variable domain, remainder taken from reference TRBV25-1 and TRBJ1-5, is EADIYQTPRYLVIGTGKKITLECSQTMGHDKMYWYQQDPGMELHLIHYSYGVNSTEKGDLSSESTVSRIRTEHFPLTLESARPSHTSQYLCASTQSESDQPQHFGDGTRLSIL.